The entry below gives a single T cell receptor beta chain sequence along with its context. There is no known antigen for this receptor. No base-level quality is on record; no much larger clone is a single base apart. The data were taken from a study of patients and donors after allogeneic stem cell transplantation (TCRdb year 2020). From its cysteine to its phenylalanine, the CDR3 spans 15 amino acids. Only the CDR3 region is kept as DNA, spanning 45 bases read in frame from base 1. After removal of 6 bases from V and 11 bases from J, the junction retains 15 bases not matched to a gene. Library creation used RT-PCR. Sequencing instrument: NextSeq 550. TCRdb trimmed public reads at Q25 via fastp, called clones via MiXCR and kept in-frame beta chains. Entries that share a CDR3 protein sequence are merged under the most common genes and DNA. This sample gives around 200,000 distinct CDR3 sequences in total; 38% of them show up just once. The top ten clones comprise around 10% of the sample.

The chain was built from TRBV12-3 or TRBV12-4 and TRBJ1-4; 7 bases in the middle match TRBD1. The receptor was isolated from a human donor who was either an allogeneic HSCT recipient or a stem cell or donor lymphocyte infusion donor (not recorded which). It is not recorded whose cells these are; they may come from a transplant donor. The sequenced sample consisted of blood, either unsorted or a sorted T cell fraction (not recorded which). The nucleotide sequence reads TGTGCCAGCAGCCACAAGGACAGGCTCTCCGGTAAACTGTTTTTT. The encoded protein is CASSHKDRLSGKLFF.